This TCR beta chain was retrieved from a study of beta chain features in type 1 diabetes. Expressed TCRB transcripts were sequenced because the isolated RNA had all been reverse transcribed beforehand. Here immunoSEQ multiplex PCR was the method, and the copy in TCRdb shows in-frame clones only, minus some. The sample gives some 220,000 clones, approximately 10% of which show up once; approximately 1.5% is in the top ten. Details on this clone: One junction end does not reproduce the germline sequence, and a read error may be involved.

This CDR3 has 15 residues. Germline-derived CDR1 and CDR2 are KGHSH and LQKENI. The clonotype was recovered from a man aged 18 to 29 in good health. Sequencing was done on a sample of central memory CD4+ T cells from blood. This chain joins TRBV18 and TRBJ2-7; TRBD1 agrees at 10 bases. For the CDR3, the DNA is TGTGCCAGCGCACCACGACAGGGGGCAGGCGACGAGCAGTACTTC. Its protein is CASAPRQGAGDEQYF.